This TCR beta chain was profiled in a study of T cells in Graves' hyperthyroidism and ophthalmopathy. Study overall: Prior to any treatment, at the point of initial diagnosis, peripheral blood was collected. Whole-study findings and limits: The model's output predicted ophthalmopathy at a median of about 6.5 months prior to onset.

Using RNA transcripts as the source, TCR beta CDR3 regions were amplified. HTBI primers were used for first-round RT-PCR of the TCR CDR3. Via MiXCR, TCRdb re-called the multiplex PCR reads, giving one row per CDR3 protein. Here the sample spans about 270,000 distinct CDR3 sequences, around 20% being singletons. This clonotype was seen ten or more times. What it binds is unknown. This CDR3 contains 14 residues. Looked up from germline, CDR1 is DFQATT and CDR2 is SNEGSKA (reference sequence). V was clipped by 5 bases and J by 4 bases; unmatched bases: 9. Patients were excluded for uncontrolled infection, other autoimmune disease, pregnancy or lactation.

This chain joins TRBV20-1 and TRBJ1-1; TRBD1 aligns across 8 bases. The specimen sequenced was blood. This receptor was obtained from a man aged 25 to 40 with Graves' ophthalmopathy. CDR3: CSAPPTGEVTEAFF. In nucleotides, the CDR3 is TGCAGTGCTCCCCCGACAGGGGAGGTCACTGAAGCTTTCTTT.